This T cell receptor (beta chain) was documented in a study of T cell responses to AZD1222 COVID-19 vaccine. General observations from the study: Donors were chiefly white British, with a greater number of females, and clonal diversity was perhaps underestimated.

Note on this clone: The antigen is not known.

The repertoire was sequenced with immunoSEQ multiplex PCR; TCRdb's copy has only in-frame clones and lacks some. The sample has 130,000 to 150,000 clones; 70% to 90% are singletons. Germline CDR1 is SGHDT and CDR2 is YYEEEE. The CDR3 has 16 amino acids. V was cut by 0 bases and J by 1 base, with 12 bases left in between. Sequencing was performed on peripheral blood, taken on day 0 of AZD1222 vaccination. The rearrangement uses TRBV5-6 and TRBJ2-3; D not resolved. This TCR came from an adult in good health. The CDR3 sequence: CASSLAGWGGTDTQYF. For the CDR3, the DNA is TGTGCCAGCAGCTTGGCCGGGTGGGGTGGCACAGATACGCAGTATTTT. Complete variable domain (other parts from reference TRBV5-6 and TRBJ2-3): DAGVTQSPTHLIKTRGQQVTLRCSPKSGHDTVSWYQQALGQGPQFIFQYYEEEERQRGNFPDRFSGHQFPNYSSELNVNALLLGDSALYLCASSLAGWGGTDTQYFGPGTRLTVL.